Presented here are 3 T cell receptor beta chains from one specimen sequenced in a study of PD-1 blockade in classical Hodgkin lymphoma. Sample time point: newly diagnosed, previously untreated cHL patient sample. Repertoires were generated with immunoSEQ multiplex PCR, while TCRdb's copy carries only in-frame clones and drops some. The profile shows approximately 70,000 clones, 85% to 95% of them singletons. The source material was peripheral blood mononuclear cells (PBMCs). The receptor set was obtained from a human donor with classical Hodgkin lymphoma.

The chain joins TRBV5-6 to TRBJ1-1; tentative D call: TRBD1 (5 bases). This CDR3 is 14 amino acids long. From germline, CDR1 is SGHDT and CDR2 YYEEEE. V was trimmed by 1 base and J by 3 bases, leaving 10 bases between them. CDR3 sequence reads: CASSLYGADTEAFF. CDR3 bases: TGTGCCAGCAGCTTGTACGGGGCGGACACTGAAGCTTTCTTT.

The chain links TRBV5-1 to TRBJ2-3, with D possibly matching TRBD2 (5 bases). Germline values: CDR1 SGHRS, CDR2 YFSETQ. V gave up 0 bases and J gave up 3 bases, with 14 bases separating them. This CDR3 contains 16 residues. CDR3 residues: CASSLERDGWTDTQYF. For the CDR3, the DNA is TGCGCCAGCAGCTTGGAGAGGGATGGTTGGACAGATACGCAGTATTTT.

This clone was detected only a few times. V gene TRBV27 combines with J gene TRBJ2-1, with 9 bases matching TRBD2. CDR1 is MNHEY and CDR2 is SMNVEV in the germline V gene (reference sequence). With 7 bases clipped from V and 7 bases from J, the junction kept 14 bases outside the gene matches. CDR3 length: 16 residues. This CDR3 is CASTFSGREGRNEQFF. For the CDR3, the DNA is TGTGCCAGCACCTTCTCCGGGCGGGAGGGCCGTAATGAGCAGTTCTTC.